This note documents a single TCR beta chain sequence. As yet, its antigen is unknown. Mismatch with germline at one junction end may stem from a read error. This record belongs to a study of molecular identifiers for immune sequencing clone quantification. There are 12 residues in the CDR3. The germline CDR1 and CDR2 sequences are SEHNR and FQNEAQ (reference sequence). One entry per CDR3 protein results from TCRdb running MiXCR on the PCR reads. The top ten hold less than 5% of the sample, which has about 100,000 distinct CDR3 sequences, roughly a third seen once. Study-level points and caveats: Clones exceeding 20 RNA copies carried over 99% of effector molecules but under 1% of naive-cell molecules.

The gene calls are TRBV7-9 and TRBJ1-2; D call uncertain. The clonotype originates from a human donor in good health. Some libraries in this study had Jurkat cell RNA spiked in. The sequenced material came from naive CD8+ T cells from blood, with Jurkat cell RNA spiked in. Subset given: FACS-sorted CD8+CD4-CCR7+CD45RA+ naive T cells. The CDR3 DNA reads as TGTACCAGCAGCTCCCCGGGCTATGGCTACACCTTC. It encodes CTSSSPGYGYTF.